This TCR beta chain derives from a study of T-cell reconstitution after alpha-beta-depleted transplantation in children. Study outcomes and limitations: The authors attributed T-cell counts and diversity one year after transplant mostly to newly produced T cells.

Unique molecular identifiers featured in how the TCRbeta library was prepared. MiXCR, applied by TCRdb to the PCR reads, yields one record per CDR3 protein. The sample lists about 400,000 distinct CDR3 sequences, about a sixth seen once, with 29% in the top ten. CDR3 size: 13 residues. V was shortened by 2 bases and J by 1 base, with 6 bases between the two germline ends. Germline CDR1 MNHNY, CDR2 SVGAGI (reference sequence). This clonotype was seen a few times. The antigen is unknown. The clonotype comes from a boy in the first two years of life who had a stem cell transplant for Wiskott-Aldrich syndrome, so the T cells may come from the graft donor. The chain couples TRBV6-6 to TRBJ2-7; D ambiguous. The sample in question was PBMCs, mostly from graft donor cells, obtained 360 days after TCRalphabeta/CD19-depleted stem cell transplant. CDR3 sequence: CASSYAVSYEQYF. For the CDR3, the DNA is TGTGCCAGCAGTTACGCAGTATCCTACGAGCAGTACTTC.